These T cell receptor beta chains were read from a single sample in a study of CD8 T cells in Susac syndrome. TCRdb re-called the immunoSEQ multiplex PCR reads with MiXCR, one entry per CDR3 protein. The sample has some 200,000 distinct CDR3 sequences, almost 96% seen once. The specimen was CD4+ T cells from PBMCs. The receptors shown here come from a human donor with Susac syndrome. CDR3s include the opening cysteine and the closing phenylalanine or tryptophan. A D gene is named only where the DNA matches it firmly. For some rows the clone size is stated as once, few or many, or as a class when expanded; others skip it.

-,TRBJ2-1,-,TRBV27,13,CASSLNRVNEQFF,TGTGCCAGCAGTCTCAACAGGGTTAATGAGCAGTTCTTC
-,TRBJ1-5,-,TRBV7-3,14,CASSPVGGSQPQHF,TGTGCCAGCAGCCCTGTAGGGGGTTCCCAGCCCCAGCATTTT
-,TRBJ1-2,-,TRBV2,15,CASSEWWGRVHGYTF,TGTGCCAGCAGTGAGTGGTGGGGAAGAGTGCATGGCTACACCTTC
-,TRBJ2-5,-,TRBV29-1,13,CSVRGGVQETQYF,TGCAGCGTCAGAGGAGGGGTCCAAGAGACCCAGTACTTC
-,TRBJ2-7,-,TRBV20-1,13,CSAQRIPSYEQYF,TGCAGTGCTCAGCGGATTCCCTCCTACGAGCAGTACTTC
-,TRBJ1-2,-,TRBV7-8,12,CASSLVGYGYTF,TGTGCCAGCAGCTTAGTCGGCTATGGCTACACCTTC
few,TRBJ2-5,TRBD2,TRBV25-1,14,CASSVAGGQETQYF,TGTGCCAGCAGTGTAGCGGGGGGTCAAGAGACCCAGTACTTC
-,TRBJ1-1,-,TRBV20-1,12,CSARVRGTEAFF,TGCAGTGCTAGAGTCCGTGGGACTGAAGCTTTCTTT
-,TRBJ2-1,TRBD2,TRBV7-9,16,CASSTTGTSSGNEQFF,TGTGCCAGCAGCACCACAGGGACTAGCTCCGGGAATGAGCAGTTCTTC
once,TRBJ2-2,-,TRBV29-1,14,CSVRGGWNTGELFF,TGCAGCGTTCGAGGGGGTTGGAACACCGGGGAGCTGTTTTTT
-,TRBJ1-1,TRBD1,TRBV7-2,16,CASSPPRQGVNTEAFF,TGTGCCAGCAGCCCGCCCCGACAGGGGGTGAACACTGAAGCTTTCTTT
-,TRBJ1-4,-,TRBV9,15,CASSVVGDGNEKLFF,TGTGCCAGCAGCGTAGTCGGGGACGGTAATGAAAAACTGTTTTTT
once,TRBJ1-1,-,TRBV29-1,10,CSFQGSEAFF,TGCAGTTTTCAGGGCTCTGAAGCTTTCTTT
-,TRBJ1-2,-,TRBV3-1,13,CASSQGGAHGYTF,TGTGCCAGCAGCCAAGGGGGGGCACATGGCTACACCTTC
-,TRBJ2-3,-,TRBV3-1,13,CASSQADTDTQYF,TGTGCCAGCAGCCAAGCGGACACAGATACGCAGTATTTT
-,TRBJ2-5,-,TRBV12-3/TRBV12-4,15,CASSLGTGRGETQYF,TGTGCCAGCAGTTTAGGGACAGGGAGGGGGGAGACCCAGTACTTC
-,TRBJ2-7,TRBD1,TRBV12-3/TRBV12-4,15,CASRPRDRDTYEQYF,TGTGCCAGCAGGCCCCGGGACAGAGATACCTACGAGCAGTACTTC
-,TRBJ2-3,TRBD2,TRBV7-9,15,CASSWTSGITDTQYF,TGTGCCAGCAGCTGGACTAGCGGGATCACAGATACGCAGTATTTT
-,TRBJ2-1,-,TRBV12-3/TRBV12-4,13,CASTSGGYNEQFF,TGTGCCAGCACGAGTGGGGGGTACAATGAGCAGTTCTTC
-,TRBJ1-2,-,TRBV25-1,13,CASSEFGLYGYTF,TGTGCCAGCAGTGAATTCGGCTTGTATGGCTACACCTTC
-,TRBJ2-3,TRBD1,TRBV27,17,CASSPTGGPYSTDTQYF,TGTGCCAGCAGTCCCACAGGGGGTCCATATAGCACAGATACGCAGTATTTT
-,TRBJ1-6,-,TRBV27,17,CASSLSSAGPRNSPLHF,TGTGCCAGCAGTTTATCGTCTGCAGGGCCTCGGAATTCACCCCTCCACTTT
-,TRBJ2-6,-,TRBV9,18,CASSVGSTQLSGANVLTF,TGTGCCAGCAGCGTAGGCTCCACACAGCTCTCTGGGGCCAACGTCCTGACTTTC
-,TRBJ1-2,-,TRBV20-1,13,CSANLEGGMGYTF,TGCAGTGCTAATCTTGAGGGGGGGATGGGCTACACCTTC
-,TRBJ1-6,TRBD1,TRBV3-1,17,CASSHGPGQGSNSPLHF,TGTGCCAGCAGCCATGGTCCTGGACAGGGATCGAATTCACCCCTCCACTTT
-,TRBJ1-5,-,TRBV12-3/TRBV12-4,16,CASSSRQALSNQPQHF,TGTGCCAGCAGTTCGAGACAGGCCCTTAGCAATCAGCCCCAGCATTTT
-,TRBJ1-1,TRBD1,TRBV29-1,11,CSATTGTEAFF,TGCAGCGCCACGACAGGGACTGAAGCTTTCTTT
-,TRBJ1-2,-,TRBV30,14,CAWSVMGMNDGYTF,TGTGCCTGGAGTGTCATGGGAATGAATGATGGCTACACCTTC
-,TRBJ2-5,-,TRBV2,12,CASRINQETQYF,TGTGCCAGCAGAATAAACCAAGAGACCCAGTACTTC
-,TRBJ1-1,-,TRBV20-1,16,CSARQSGTPWNTEAFF,TGCAGTGCTAGACAGTCCGGGACACCCTGGAACACTGAAGCTTTCTTT
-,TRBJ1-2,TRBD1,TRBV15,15,CATSRDRAGGDGYTF,TGTGCCACCAGCAGAGATCGGGCAGGGGGGGATGGCTACACCTTC
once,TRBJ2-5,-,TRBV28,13,CASAPGGLGTQYF,TGTGCCAGTGCACCTGGGGGGTTAGGGACCCAGTACTTC
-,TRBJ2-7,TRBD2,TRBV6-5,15,CASSLSGGGSYEQYF,TGTGCCAGCAGCCTATCGGGAGGGGGTAGCTACGAGCAGTACTTC
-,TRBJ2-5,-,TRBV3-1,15,CASKRLGTAGETQYF,TGTGCCAGCAAAAGGCTCGGGACGGCGGGAGAGACCCAGTACTTC
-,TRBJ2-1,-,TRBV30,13,CAWSVRAIPEQFF,TGTGCCTGGAGTGTACGGGCTATTCCTGAGCAGTTCTTC
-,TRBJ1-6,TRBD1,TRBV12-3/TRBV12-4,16,CASSLSGGGRNSPLHF,TGTGCCAGCAGTTTATCAGGGGGTGGACGAAATTCACCCCTCCACTTT
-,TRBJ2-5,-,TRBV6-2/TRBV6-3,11,CASRYGETQYF,TGTGCCAGCCGGTATGGAGAGACCCAGTACTTC
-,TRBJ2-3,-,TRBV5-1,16,CASSLGLLKLHDTQYF,TGCGCCAGCAGCTTGGGACTATTAAAGCTTCACGATACGCAGTATTTT
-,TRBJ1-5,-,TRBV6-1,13,CASSLEDNQPQHF,TGTGCCAGCAGTCTAGAAGATAATCAGCCCCAGCATTTT
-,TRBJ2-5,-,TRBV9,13,CASSVASQETQYF,TGTGCCAGCAGCGTAGCGTCACAAGAGACCCAGTACTTC